Presented here are 27 T cell receptor beta chains from one specimen sequenced in a study of blood T cell repertoires in COVID-19. TCRdb's table, derived via immunoSEQ multiplex PCR, lists solely in-frame clones and lacks some. The table records some 200,000 clones, 80% to 85% of them present only once. The specimen was peripheral blood. Every receptor here comes from a woman aged 60-75 years who had recovered from COVID-19.

This chain links TRBV5-4 with TRBJ1-2; a weak D match, TRBD1 (5 bases). V was pared by 0 bases and J by 6 bases, with 9 bases between. CDR3 length: 13 amino acids. CDR1 SGHNT and CDR2 YYREEE come from the germline V gene (reference sequence). The CDR3: CASSLEAGDGYTF. Here the CDR3 DNA reads TGTGCCAGCAGCTTGGAGGCGGGGGATGGCTACACCTTC.

The rearrangement joins TRBV10-3 to TRBJ2-3; the D gene is possibly TRBD1 (6 bases). The germline V and J ends were trimmed by 10 bases and 2 bases, with 16 bases remaining between them. Germline lookup yields CDR1 ENHRY and CDR2 SYGVKD. The CDR3 is 14 amino acids. The CDR3 region has the DNA TGTGCCACCCTGGGGGCGGAGACCACAGATACGCAGTATTTT. Residues: CATLGAETTDTQYF.

CDR3 in DNA: TGTGCCAGCAGCTTGGCTGGGGGGGACACAGATACGCAGTATTTT. Residues: CASSLAGGDTDTQYF. This chain joins TRBV5-8 and TRBJ2-3, with TRBD2 matching 7 bases. The CDR3 sequence is 15 residues long. The germline CDR1 and CDR2 sequences are SGHTS and YDEGEE. J was trimmed by 2 bases and V by 0 bases; bases with no gene match: 3.

There are many counts of this clone. CDR3 region: CASSGTGGVGYTF. CDR3 nucleotide sequence: TGTGCCAGCAGTGGGACAGGCGGTGTAGGCTACACCTTC. V usage is TRBV2 and J usage is TRBJ1-2; 7 positions agree with TRBD1. The germline CDR1 and CDR2 sequences are SNHLY and FYNNEI. V was clipped by 4 bases and J by 8 bases; unmatched bases: 7. There are 13 residues in the CDR3.

This clone was seen more than once but under ten times. The chain combines TRBV6-5 with TRBJ2-3; 10 positions agree with TRBD1. Germline V gene lookup returns CDR1 MNHEY and CDR2 SVGAGI. The CDR3 runs 15 residues. V lost 6 bases to trimming and J lost 3 bases; unmatched junction nucleotides: 6. CDR3 residues: CASRSGTGVTDTQYF. Here the CDR3 DNA reads TGTGCCAGCAGGTCCGGGACAGGGGTAACAGATACGCAGTATTTT.

CDR3 amino acids: CSVEPGTGGPYYGYTF. CDR3 coding DNA: TGCAGCGTTGAACCAGGGACAGGGGGCCCGTACTATGGCTACACCTTC. The V gene is TRBV29-1, the J gene TRBJ1-2; 12 positions match TRBD1. This CDR3 is 16 amino acids long. Trimming removed 2 bases from V and 3 bases from J; junction bases left unmatched: 7. Germline loops: CDR1 SQVTM, CDR2 ANQGSEA.

The chain links TRBV19 to TRBJ2-5; 10 bases fit TRBD2. Per the germline V gene, CDR1 is LNHDA and CDR2 is SQIVND (reference sequence). V gave up 4 bases and J gave up 5 bases; unmatched junction bases: 10. The CDR3 contains 16 residues. The CDR3 is CASSTIAGGRGETQYF. Here the CDR3 DNA reads TGTGCCAGTAGTACCATAGCGGGGGGCAGAGGGGAGACCCAGTACTTC. Using reference TRBV19 and TRBJ2-5 for the parts outside the CDR3, the full variable domain is DGGITQSPKYLFRKEGQNVTLSCEQNLNHDAMYWYRQDPGQGLRLIYYSQIVNDFQKGDIAEGYSVSREKKESFPLTVTSAQKNPTAFYLCASSTIAGGRGETQYFGPGTRLLVL.

This chain uses TRBV5-8 with TRBJ1-5; D remains ambiguous. V lost 4 bases and J lost 0, with 11 bases in between. Per the germline V gene, CDR1 is SGHTS and CDR2 is YDEGEE. This CDR3 has 15 amino acids. The CDR3 loop is CASSRTWNSNQPQHF. DNA of the CDR3: TGTGCCAGCAGCCGGACTTGGAATAGCAATCAGCCCCAGCATTTT. The entire variable domain, with the rest obtained from reference TRBV5-8 and TRBJ1-5, is as follows: EAGVTQSPTHLIKTRGQQATLRCSPISGHTSVYWYQQALGLGLQFLLWYDEGEERNRGNFPPRFSGRQFPNYSSELNVNALELEDSALYLCASSRTWNSNQPQHFGDGTRLSIL.

The genes are TRBV5-1 and TRBJ2-7; 10 nucleotides line up with TRBD2. The germline V gene encodes CDR1 SGHRS and CDR2 YFSETQ. The CDR3 is 14 residues long. V lost 3 bases and J lost 6; bases outside the gene matches: 6. CDR3 sequence reads: CASSSLAGTGEQYF. DNA of the CDR3: TGCGCCAGCAGCTCACTAGCGGGGACTGGCGAGCAGTACTTC.

CDR3 in DNA: TGTGCCAGCTCACCTTGGACAGAGAACACCGGGGAGCTGTTTTTT. This gives the protein CASSPWTENTGELFF. The chain links TRBV18 to TRBJ2-2, with a weak D call TRBD1 (6 bases). The CDR3 is 15 amino acids. Germline V gene lookup returns CDR1 KGHSH and CDR2 LQKENI. Trimming cost V 3 bases and J 1 base, with 9 bases left between them. Based on the CDR3 plus reference TRBV18 and TRBJ2-2, the full variable domain is NAGVMQNPRHLVRRRGQEARLRCSPMKGHSHVYWYRQLPEEGLKFMVYLQKENIIDESGMPKERFSAEFPKEGPSILRIQQVVRGDSAAYFCASSPWTENTGELFFGEGSRLTVL.

The gene calls are TRBV4-1 and TRBJ2-3; the match to TRBD1 covers 7 bases. The CDR3 extends over 16 amino acids. The germline gives CDR1 MGHRA, CDR2 YSYEKL. V lost 4 bases and J lost 2; bases outside the gene matches: 9. Here the CDR3 reads CASSLDRRISTDTQYF. Here the CDR3 DNA reads TGCGCCAGCAGCCTGGACAGGAGGATATCCACAGATACGCAGTATTTT.

The genes are TRBV7-9 and TRBJ1-1; D not resolved. The CDR3 length is 12 residues. Per germline, CDR1 SEHNR and CDR2 FQNEAQ (reference sequence). The ends were cut back, 8 bases at V and 3 bases at J, with 10 bases in the middle. CDR3 coding DNA: TGTGCCAGCGGCCGGGTAGACACTGAAGCTTTCTTT. It yields the protein CASGRVDTEAFF.

This chain links TRBV5-4 with TRBJ2-1; TRBD1 aligns across 7 bases. This CDR3 has 16 amino acids. Germline trimming cut 5 bases from V and 0 bases from J; bases unmatched to any gene: 8. Germline V gene data show CDR1 as SGHNT and CDR2 as YYREEE (reference sequence). CDR3 residues: CASRPSTGYSYNEQFF. The CDR3 bases are TGTGCCAGCAGACCTTCGACAGGGTACTCCTACAATGAGCAGTTCTTC.

Only a few counts were recorded for this clone. The rearrangement uses TRBV5-1 and TRBJ2-2; tentative D call: TRBD1 (7 bases). CDR1 SGHRS and CDR2 YFSETQ come from the germline V gene. V gave up 6 bases and J gave up 8 bases, with 20 bases separating them. This CDR3 comprises 15 residues. The CDR3 DNA sequence: TGCGCCAGCACCTCTGACGCACAGGGGACTGGGGAGCTGTTTTTT. Translating gives CASTSDAQGTGELFF. The full variable domain, in which reference TRBV5-1 and TRBJ2-2 provide the parts outside the CDR3, is KAGVTQTPRYLIKTRGQQVTLSCSPISGHRSVSWYQQTPGQGLQFLFEYFSETQRNKGNFPGRFSGRQFSNSRSEMNVSTLELGDSALYLCASTSDAQGTGELFFGEGSRLTVL.

The CDR3 loop reads CASSLAGQSNEQFF. DNA of the CDR3: TGTGCCAGCTCATTGGCAGGGCAGTCGAATGAGCAGTTCTTC. The chain joins TRBV18 to TRBJ2-1; TRBD1 is a possible D gene (5 bases). Germline values: CDR1 KGHSH, CDR2 LQKENI. This CDR3 region has 14 residues. Between the trimmed V and J ends, which lost 5 bases and 7 bases, there was a span of 15 bases.

The V call is TRBV9, the J call TRBJ1-4, with D possibly TRBD1 on 5 matching bases. The CDR3 is made up of 16 amino acids. Looked up from germline, CDR1 is SGDLS and CDR2 is YYNGEE. Trimming removed 4 bases at V and 6 bases at J, with 19 bases between. The CDR3 here is CASSPRGWGGYEKLFF. Written as DNA, the CDR3 is TGTGCCAGCAGCCCACGGGGCTGGGGGGGGTATGAAAAACTGTTTTTT. The whole variable domain, filled in from reference TRBV9 and TRBJ1-4, reads DSGVTQTPKHLITATGQRVTLRCSPRSGDLSVYWYQQSLDQGLQFLIQYYNGEERAKGNILERFSAQQFPDLHSELNLSSLELGDSALYFCASSPRGWGGYEKLFFGSGTQLSVL.

This clone turned up a few times. This chain connects TRBV2 to TRBJ2-7, with 8 nucleotides matching TRBD1. Unmatched junction bases numbered 9, after V lost 6 bases and J lost 2 bases. The germline gives CDR1 SNHLY, CDR2 FYNNEI. The CDR3 loop spans 15 amino acids. The CDR3 region is CASRDPGQDTYEQYF. The DNA for the CDR3 is TGTGCCAGCAGGGACCCGGGACAGGACACCTACGAGCAGTACTTC. The full variable domain, rest sourced from reference TRBV2 and TRBJ2-7, is EPEVTQTPSHQVTQMGQEVILRCVPISNHLYFYWYRQILGQKVEFLVSFYNNEISEKSEIFDDQFSVERPDGSNFTLKIRSTKLEDSAMYFCASRDPGQDTYEQYFGPGTRLTVT.

The chain employs TRBV10-3 and TRBJ1-3; tentative D call: TRBD1 (6 bases). V was clipped by 6 bases and J by 0 bases, with 12 bases between them. This CDR3 has 15 amino acids. Germline CDR1 and CDR2: ENHRY and SYGVKD. The CDR3, as DNA: TGTGCCATCAGCCAAGACAGGATCTCTGGAAACACCATATATTTT. It translates to CAISQDRISGNTIYF.

V is TRBV28 and J is TRBJ2-1; 8 bases are shared with TRBD2. V shed 5 bases, J shed 5 bases, and the junction held 11 bases outside the gene matches. Germline V gives CDR1 MDHEN, CDR2 SYDVKM. CDR3 length equals 16 residues. The CDR3 DNA reads TGTGCCAGCAGTCCCCCGGGGAGCGGGGGCCACAATGAGCAGTTCTTC. Amino acids: CASSPPGSGGHNEQFF.

V gene TRBV7-8 combines with J gene TRBJ2-3; D gene unclear. V dropped 8 bases and J dropped 3 bases, with 12 bases sitting between them. Per germline, CDR1 SGHVS and CDR2 FQNEAQ. The CDR3 runs to 13 residues. CDR3 nucleotides: TGTGCCAGCTGGCGGAGTTCAACAGATACGCAGTATTTT. Encoded protein: CASWRSSTDTQYF.

This sequence joins TRBV18 and TRBJ1-1, with 8 bases that match TRBD1. Germline trimming cut 8 bases from V and 4 bases from J; bases unmatched to any gene: 12. CDR1 is KGHSH and CDR2 is LQKENI in the germline V gene. CDR3 length: 15 residues. This CDR3 is CASHRPTGGVTEAFF. CDR3 bases: TGTGCCAGCCATAGGCCCACAGGGGGTGTCACTGAAGCTTTCTTT. Together with reference TRBV18 and TRBJ1-1, the CDR3 gives the full variable domain: NAGVMQNPRHLVRRRGQEARLRCSPMKGHSHVYWYRQLPEEGLKFMVYLQKENIIDESGMPKERFSAEFPKEGPSILRIQQVVRGDSAAYFCASHRPTGGVTEAFFGQGTRLTVV.

The chain combines TRBV6-5 with TRBJ1-3; 7 bases match TRBD1. The germline CDR1 and CDR2 sequences are MNHEY and SVGAGI. The V and J ends lost 6 bases and 3 bases, in that order; junction bases with no gene match: 8. CDR3 length: 15 residues. Written as DNA, the CDR3 is TGTGCCAGCAGCACCGACAGGGTAAATGGAAACACCATATATTTT. This translates into CASSTDRVNGNTIYF.

V and J are TRBV24-1 and TRBJ1-2; TRBD1 aligns across 9 bases. Germline values: CDR1 KGHDR, CDR2 SFDVKD. CDR3 size: 18 residues. V lost 1 base to trimming and J lost 7 bases; unmatched junction nucleotides: 15. This chain's CDR3 is CATSDFRDRERPLCGYTF. The CDR3 DNA sequence: TGTGCCACCAGTGATTTCAGGGACAGGGAACGTCCGCTATGTGGCTACACCTTC.

The rearrangement uses TRBV9 and TRBJ1-1; D is uncertain. The CDR3 runs 15 residues. V lost 4 bases and J lost 3, with 16 bases in between. The V gene's germline CDR1 is SGDLS and CDR2 YYNGEE. CDR3 DNA: TGTGCCAGCAGCCTAGATGGGTGGGCGTACACTGAAGCTTTCTTT. This gives the protein CASSLDGWAYTEAFF.

This clone appeared a single time. V usage is TRBV15 and J usage is TRBJ2-5; tentatively, D is TRBD1 (6 bases). The CDR3 is made up of 13 amino acids. CDR1 is LNHNV and CDR2 is YYDKDF in the germline V gene (reference sequence). V lost 8 bases and J 2 bases, leaving 12 bases between the germline ends. CDR3 in amino acids: CATRTGQQETQYF. The CDR3 DNA follows: TGTGCCACCCGTACGGGACAACAAGAGACCCAGTACTTC.

The J gene is TRBJ1-6, the V gene TRBV7-9; 8 bases line up with TRBD1. There are 14 residues in the CDR3. V dropped 1 base and J dropped 9; count of bases not matched to a gene: 2. Germline CDR1 is SEHNR and CDR2 is FQNEAQ (reference sequence). The CDR3 nucleotides read TGTGCCAGCAGCTTAGTCAGGGGGCTTTCACCCCTCCACTTT. It encodes CASSLVRGLSPLHF.

The chain joins TRBV20-1 to TRBJ2-7; D unresolved. V was shortened by 0 bases and J by 5 bases, with 5 bases between the two germline ends. The CDR3 sequence is 11 residues long. Germline loops: CDR1 DFQATT, CDR2 SNEGSKA (reference sequence). Here the CDR3 reads CSARDLDEQYF. The CDR3 DNA sequence: TGCAGTGCTAGAGATCTTGACGAGCAGTACTTC.